Presented here are 30 T cell receptor beta chains from one specimen sequenced in a study of T cell responses to AZD1222 COVID-19 vaccine. TCRdb's copy holds only in-frame clones and misses some; the assay was immunoSEQ multiplex PCR. The sample has 75,000 to 90,000 clones, more than 90% seen once. The sample was peripheral blood, taken on day 0 of AZD1222 vaccination. These receptors were obtained from an adult in good health.

The rearrangement uses TRBV7-2 and TRBJ1-1; 7 bases match TRBD1. With 2 bases clipped from V and 5 bases from J, the junction kept 5 bases outside the gene matches. CDR3 length equals 14 residues. Germline CDR1 is SGHTA and CDR2 is FQGNSA. The CDR3 DNA reads TGTGCCAGCAGCTTAAGACAGGGTGGTACTGAAGCTTTCTTT. Translating gives CASSLRQGGTEAFF.

This chain's CDR3 is CASSPGEAGRGYETQYF. CDR3 DNA: TGTGCCAGCAGCCCTGGAGAAGCGGGGCGAGGATATGAGACCCAGTACTTC. The chain joins TRBV9 to TRBJ2-5; 7 bases map to TRBD2. Losses at the gene ends were 4 bases for V and 5 bases for J; bases not matched to a gene: 17. CDR3 length equals 17 residues. Germline V gives CDR1 SGDLS, CDR2 YYNGEE. Full variable domain (missing parts from reference TRBV9 and TRBJ2-5): DSGVTQTPKHLITATGQRVTLRCSPRSGDLSVYWYQQSLDQGLQFLIQYYNGEERAKGNILERFSAQQFPDLHSELNLSSLELGDSALYFCASSPGEAGRGYETQYFGPGTRLLVL.

J is TRBJ1-1 and V is TRBV2; D not certain. Trimming shortened V by 5 bases and J by 1 base, and 17 bases separated the two germline ends. Germline CDR1 SNHLY, CDR2 FYNNEI. The CDR3 length is 16 residues. CDR3 DNA: TGTGCCAGCAGTCTTTACCAGCTCTTATCGAACACTGAAGCTTTCTTT. Translated: CASSLYQLLSNTEAFF. Drawing the rest from reference TRBV2 and TRBJ1-1, the complete variable domain is EPEVTQTPSHQVTQMGQEVILRCVPISNHLYFYWYRQILGQKVEFLVSFYNNEISEKSEIFDDQFSVERPDGSNFTLKIRSTKLEDSAMYFCASSLYQLLSNTEAFFGQGTRLTVV.

This chain joins TRBV18 and TRBJ1-1, with 9 bases aligning to TRBD1. CDR1 is KGHSH and CDR2 is LQKENI in the germline V gene. The CDR3 is 14 residues long. Trimming cost V 6 bases and J 0 bases; bases outside gene matches: 2. CDR3 in amino acids: CASSRQGVNTEAFF. The CDR3 region has the DNA TGTGCCAGCTCGCGACAGGGGGTGAACACTGAAGCTTTCTTT.

This sequence joins TRBV6-1 and TRBJ2-7, with no clear D. The CDR3 runs 14 residues. The germline V gene encodes CDR1 MNHNS and CDR2 SASEGT. Trimming removed 3 bases at V and 1 base at J, with 10 bases between. CDR3 nucleotides: TGTGCCAGCAGTGACCCCGGACGTTCCTACGAGCAGTACTTC. This encodes CASSDPGRSYEQYF.

The chain uses TRBV6-6 and TRBJ1-5; no firm D call. CDR1 is MNHNY and CDR2 is SVGAGI in the germline V gene (reference sequence). V lost 2 bases and J lost 5, with 4 bases in between. CDR3 length: 12 amino acids. In DNA form, the CDR3 reads TGTGCCAGCAGTTACCCCGATCAGCCCCAGCATTTT. This codes for CASSYPDQPQHF.

The chain is built from TRBV5-4 and TRBJ2-3; tentative D call: TRBD2 (5 bases). V lost 4 bases and J lost 2, with 5 bases in between. CDR1 and CDR2 from the germline V gene are SGHNT and YYREEE (reference sequence). The CDR3 runs 12 residues. As DNA, the CDR3 is TGTGCCAGCAGCCGGGACACAGATACGCAGTATTTT. It is translated as CASSRDTDTQYF.

The chain uses TRBV5-5 and TRBJ1-2; 9 bases are shared with TRBD1. Germline loops: CDR1 SGHKS, CDR2 YYEKEE (reference sequence). Trimming at V came to 4 bases and at J to 5 bases, leaving 9 bases not matched to a gene. The length of the CDR3 is 15 residues. CDR3 DNA: TGTGCCAGCAGCCTGCTGACAGGGGGTGGGTATGGCTACACCTTC. Translation gives CASSLLTGGGYGYTF.

This chain uses TRBV19 with TRBJ2-6; tentative D call: TRBD1 (6 bases). CDR3 length equals 16 residues. The germline gives CDR1 LNHDA, CDR2 SQIVND (reference sequence). Between the trimmed V and J ends, which lost 5 bases and 0 bases, there was a span of 11 bases. The CDR3 DNA reads as TGTGCCAGTAGTGGAACAGGGAGCTCTGGGGCCAACGTCCTGACTTTC. Its translation is CASSGTGSSGANVLTF.

The rearrangement uses TRBV13 and TRBJ2-5, with 10 bases matching TRBD2. CDR1 is PRHDT, CDR2 FYEKMQ, per germline (reference sequence). The CDR3 consists of 15 residues. V was clipped by 6 bases and J by 5 bases; unmatched bases: 9. The CDR3 spells CASRRGAGGLETQYF. DNA of the CDR3: TGTGCCAGCAGGCGGGGAGCGGGGGGGCTTGAGACCCAGTACTTC.

The chain combines TRBV5-1 with TRBJ2-1; TRBD1 is a possible D gene (5 bases). CDR1 SGHRS and CDR2 YFSETQ come from the germline V gene. Trimming removed 4 bases at V and 4 bases at J, with 9 bases between. The CDR3 is 13 residues long. In DNA form, the CDR3 reads TGCGCCAGCAGCGCGGACACTTACAATGAGCAGTTCTTC. Translated, it gives CASSADTYNEQFF.

V and J are TRBV18 and TRBJ1-1; D remains unclear. CDR1 and CDR2 from the germline V gene are KGHSH and LQKENI. The CDR3 totals 15 residues. V lost 2 bases to trimming and J lost 0 bases, with 10 bases between them. The CDR3 spells CASSPMQSLNTEAFF. CDR3 coding DNA: TGTGCCAGCTCACCAATGCAATCCCTGAACACTGAAGCTTTCTTT.

CDR3 coding DNA: TGTGCCAGCAGCTTAGAATCCGAGGGCTACACCTTC. Translated: CASSLESEGYTF. The chain is built from TRBV7-9 and TRBJ1-2; D gene uncertain. This CDR3 has 12 residues. Germline V gene lookup returns CDR1 SEHNR and CDR2 FQNEAQ (reference sequence). V lost 1 base and J 8 bases, leaving 8 bases between the germline ends. The full variable domain, completed using reference TRBV7-9 and TRBJ1-2, is DTGVSQNPRHKITKRGQNVTFRCDPISEHNRLYWYRQTLGQGPEFLTYFQNEAQLEKSRLLSDRFSAERPKGSFSTLEIQRTEQGDSAMYLCASSLESEGYTFGSGTRLTVV.

This chain uses TRBV7-9 with TRBJ2-7, with D unclear. Per germline, CDR1 SEHNR and CDR2 FQNEAQ (reference sequence). Trimming left V 1 base short and J 1 base short, with 5 bases between. This CDR3 is 13 amino acids long. CDR3 in DNA: TGTGCCAGCAGCTTAGGAGCATCCTACGAGCAGTACTTC. Its protein product is CASSLGASYEQYF.

The count of this clone is one. The rearrangement joins TRBV3-1 (or the pseudogene TRBV3-2) to TRBJ2-5; 11 positions agree with TRBD2. This CDR3 is built from 16 residues. In germline, CDR1 is LGHDT, CDR2 YNNKEL (reference sequence). Trimming at V came to 4 bases and at J to 1 base, leaving 5 bases not matched to a gene. CDR3 amino acids: CASSRQLAGAQETQYF. CDR3 DNA sequence: TGTGCCAGCAGCCGCCAACTAGCGGGGGCCCAAGAGACCCAGTACTTC.

The V call is TRBV12-3 or TRBV12-4, the J call TRBJ2-2, with D perhaps matching TRBD1 or TRBD2 (5 bases each). The V gene lost 9 bases and the J gene lost 13 bases, with 18 bases spanning the gap. There are 12 residues in the CDR3. CDR3 residues: CASLLGGSGLFF. The CDR3 DNA sequence: TGTGCCAGTCTACTTGGGGGATCTGGGCTGTTTTTT.

The chain combines TRBV5-6 with TRBJ2-7, with no clear D. The CDR3 covers 10 residues. V dropped 3 bases and J dropped 2 bases, with 0 bases sitting between them. Germline CDR1 is SGHDT and CDR2 is YYEEEE. CDR3 sequence reads: CASSSYEQYF. The CDR3 region has the DNA TGTGCCAGCAGCTCCTACGAGCAGTACTTC.

This clone was seen a single time. The V gene is TRBV10-2, the J gene TRBJ2-7, with D maybe TRBD2 (6 bases). This CDR3 is built from 16 residues. The V gene's germline CDR1 is WSHSY and CDR2 SAAADI. V dropped 8 bases and J dropped 4 bases, with 24 bases sitting between them. CDR3 region: CASQPHGLPAGYEQYF. CDR3 coding DNA: TGCGCCAGCCAACCTCATGGTCTACCCGCGGGATACGAGCAGTACTTC.

The chain has TRBV4-1 and TRBJ1-4; perhaps TRBD1 as D (5 bases). Trimming took off 2 bases at V and 16 bases at J, with 17 bases between the two ends. The CDR3 covers 13 residues. In germline, CDR1 is MGHRA, CDR2 YSYEKL. CDR3 bases: TGCGCCAGCAGCCAAACCCTTGACAGTCCTCGGTTTTTT. Its protein is CASSQTLDSPRFF.

The chain combines TRBV9 with TRBJ2-7, with a possible D match to TRBD1 (6 bases). V lost 1 base to trimming and J lost 4 bases, with 15 bases between them. In germline, CDR1 is SGDLS, CDR2 YYNGEE. The CDR3 totals 15 residues. CDR3 DNA: TGTGCCAGCAGCGTACAGTGGGGGCCGGGGTACGAGCAGTACTTC. Translated: CASSVQWGPGYEQYF.

This sequence joins TRBV19 and TRBJ2-3; 8 nucleotides line up with TRBD2. Unmatched junction bases numbered 8, after V lost 3 bases and J lost 0 bases. CDR1 and CDR2 (germline): LNHDA, SQIVND (reference sequence). The CDR3 runs 17 residues. In DNA, the CDR3 is TGTGCCAGTAGTATGGGTAGCGGGGCAACTAGCACAGATACGCAGTATTTT. This gives the protein CASSMGSGATSTDTQYF.

This chain links TRBV3-1 (or the pseudogene TRBV3-2) with TRBJ1-5; D gene uncertain. In germline, CDR1 is LGHDT, CDR2 YNNKEL (reference sequence). Trimming removed 1 base at V and 0 bases at J, with 22 bases between. This CDR3 has 20 amino acids. Here the CDR3 reads CASSQVGRREKAYSNQPQHF. As DNA, the CDR3 is TGTGCCAGCAGCCAAGTGGGTCGGCGCGAGAAGGCCTATAGCAATCAGCCCCAGCATTTT.

This chain uses TRBV5-4 with TRBJ1-4, with no clear D. Looked up from germline, CDR1 is SGHNT and CDR2 is YYREEE (reference sequence). V lost 0 bases, J lost 4 bases, and 7 bases lay in between. This CDR3 has 14 amino acids. The CDR3, as DNA: TGTGCCAGCAGCTTGGGGTCAGTTAATGAAAAACTGTTTTTT. Translation gives CASSLGSVNEKLFF.

The rearrangement joins TRBV7-2 to TRBJ2-1, with 7 bases lining up with TRBD2. The CDR3 consists of 14 residues. Germline CDR1 reads SGHTA; CDR2 reads FQGNSA. Trimming removed 0 bases from V and 12 bases from J; junction bases left unmatched: 8. CDR3 nucleotide sequence: TGTGCCAGCAGCTTAGCCGCCTCTAGCGGATCGCAGTTCTTC. Encoded protein: CASSLAASSGSQFF.

This chain connects TRBV5-4 to TRBJ2-1; 9 nucleotides align to TRBD1. CDR3 length equals 15 residues. The junction had 7 bases not matched to a gene; V was cut back by 5 bases and J by 4 bases. Looked up from germline, CDR1 is SGHNT and CDR2 is YYREEE (reference sequence). In DNA form, the CDR3 reads TGTGCCAGCAGAACTGACAGGGGGAATTACAATGAGCAGTTCTTC. Translated, it gives CASRTDRGNYNEQFF.

The chain links TRBV28 to TRBJ1-1; no definite D call. With 8 bases removed from V and 1 base from J, the gap between germline ends came to 5 bases. Germline assignment: CDR1 MDHEN and CDR2 SYDVKM. The CDR3 totals 11 residues. The CDR3 sequence: CASRGNTEAFF. For the CDR3, the DNA is TGTGCCAGCCGGGGGAACACTGAAGCTTTCTTT.

The V call is TRBV6-6, the J call TRBJ1-5; no definite D call. Germline V gene sequence: CDR1 MNHNY, CDR2 SVGAGI (reference sequence). V dropped 0 bases and J dropped 0 bases, with 3 bases sitting between them. The CDR3 is made up of 14 amino acids. CDR3 coding DNA: TGTGCCAGCAGTTACTCAGGTAGCAATCAGCCCCAGCATTTT. It encodes CASSYSGSNQPQHF.

The CDR3 here is CASSWDRQETQYF. For the CDR3, the DNA is TGTGCCAGCAGCTGGGACCGCCAAGAGACCCAGTACTTC. The rearrangement joins TRBV27 to TRBJ2-5; perhaps D is TRBD1 or TRBD2 (5 bases each). This CDR3 comprises 13 residues. Germline V gives CDR1 MNHEY, CDR2 SMNVEV (reference sequence). Trimming cost V 6 bases and J 1 base, with 9 bases left between them.

The CDR3 protein is CASSLGDSLSYEQYF. The CDR3 nucleotides are TGCGCCAGCAGCTTGGGTGACAGTCTATCCTACGAGCAGTACTTC. The J gene is TRBJ2-7, the V gene TRBV5-1; a weak D match, TRBD1 (5 bases). Germline CDR1 is SGHRS and CDR2 is YFSETQ. The CDR3 totals 15 residues. Trimming removed 0 bases at V and 1 base at J, with 11 bases between.

This clone was recorded a few times. V is TRBV6-5 and J is TRBJ1-1; D is uncertain. This CDR3 has 16 amino acids. Trimming removed 2 bases at V and 0 bases at J, with 13 bases between. Germline CDR1 MNHEY, CDR2 SVGAGI. CDR3 coding DNA: TGTGCCAGCAGTTACGAAGCAGGCAAACTGAACACTGAAGCTTTCTTT. Its protein product is CASSYEAGKLNTEAFF.